The 8 T cell receptor beta chains below were found in one sample sequenced in a study of OX40 agonist ivuxolimab in advanced cancers. This table comes from immunoSEQ multiplex PCR, and its TCRdb copy is limited to in-frame clones, with some not included. The sample yields about 130,000 clones, approximately 94% seen once. The material sequenced was CD4+ or CD8+ T cells sorted from blood, taken in a trial of the OX40 agonist ivuxolimab. The receptors were sampled from an adult with an advanced solid tumor such as melanoma, head and neck, liver or kidney cancer.

The chain links TRBV6-5 to TRBJ2-7, with TRBD1 identical over 8 bases. After removal of 6 bases from V and 5 bases from J, the junction contained 12 bases not matched to a gene. CDR1 MNHEY and CDR2 SVGAGI come from the germline V gene. The CDR3 is 15 amino acids. The CDR3 nucleotides read TGTGCCAGCAGCTCCAGGACAGGGAGGCAGCACGAGCAGTACTTC. Translating gives CASSSRTGRQHEQYF.

V and J are TRBV13 and TRBJ1-6; D might be TRBD1 (6 bases). Looked up from germline, CDR1 is PRHDT and CDR2 is FYEKMQ (reference sequence). The V end was cut by 0 bases, the J end by 10 bases, with 13 bases between. CDR3 length: 15 residues. This chain's CDR3 is CASSLGQGMASPLHF. The CDR3 nucleotides are TGTGCCAGCAGCTTAGGCCAGGGGATGGCATCACCCCTCCACTTT.

The chain couples TRBV7-7 to TRBJ2-2, with D perhaps matching TRBD1 or TRBD2 (6 bases each). V lost 3 bases and J lost 0, with 14 bases in between. This CDR3 is built from 17 residues. Germline CDR1 is SSHAT and CDR2 is FNYEAQ (reference sequence). The chain's CDR3 is CASSLGGSRANTGELFF. The CDR3 coding sequence is TGTGCCAGCAGCTTGGGGGGCAGCAGGGCGAACACCGGGGAGCTGTTTTTT.

This sequence joins TRBV19 and TRBJ1-2; D is ambiguous. V lost 1 base and J 8 bases, leaving 14 bases between the germline ends. The germline CDR1 and CDR2 sequences are LNHDA and SQIVND (reference sequence). This CDR3 comprises 14 residues. The CDR3 loop reads CASSIGQSPRGYTF. As DNA, the CDR3 is TGTGCCAGTAGTATAGGGCAGTCCCCGAGAGGCTACACCTTC.

The V and J genes are TRBV4-1 and TRBJ1-2; D is uncertain. CDR1 MGHRA and CDR2 YSYEKL come from the germline V gene. The ends were cut back, 0 bases at V and 6 bases at J, with 17 bases in the middle. The CDR3 has 16 residues. In nucleotides, the CDR3 is TGCGCCAGCAGCCAAGACCGGGCCCTTGGCCCTCATGGCTACACCTTC. Its protein product is CASSQDRALGPHGYTF.

The V call is TRBV7-2, the J call TRBJ2-7, with 12 bases lining up with TRBD1. The J segment lost 4 bases and the V segment lost 5 bases, leaving 9 bases of the junction unmatched. The CDR3 spans 16 residues. CDR1 is SGHTA, CDR2 FQGNSA, per germline. The CDR3 sequence: CASSPAPGQGAYEQYF. In DNA, the CDR3 is TGTGCCAGCAGCCCAGCTCCGGGACAGGGGGCTTACGAGCAGTACTTC.

The chain employs TRBV9 and TRBJ1-1, with 9 nucleotides matching TRBD1. After removal of 4 bases from V and 4 bases from J, the junction contained 5 bases not matched to a gene. The CDR3 loop spans 14 amino acids. The germline CDR1 and CDR2 sequences are SGDLS and YYNGEE. The CDR3 sequence is CASSQDRGVTEAFF. The CDR3 DNA sequence: TGTGCCAGCAGCCAGGACAGGGGAGTCACTGAAGCTTTCTTT.

The chain joins TRBV7-2 to TRBJ2-7; 9 nucleotides match TRBD2. The CDR3 has 15 residues. Germline CDR1 and CDR2: SGHTA and FQGNSA. Trimming took 2 bases from V and 2 from J; bases not matched to a gene: 4. Here the CDR3 DNA reads TGTGCCAGCAGCTTACAGCGCGGGAGGGCCTACGAGCAGTACTTC. Its protein is CASSLQRGRAYEQYF.